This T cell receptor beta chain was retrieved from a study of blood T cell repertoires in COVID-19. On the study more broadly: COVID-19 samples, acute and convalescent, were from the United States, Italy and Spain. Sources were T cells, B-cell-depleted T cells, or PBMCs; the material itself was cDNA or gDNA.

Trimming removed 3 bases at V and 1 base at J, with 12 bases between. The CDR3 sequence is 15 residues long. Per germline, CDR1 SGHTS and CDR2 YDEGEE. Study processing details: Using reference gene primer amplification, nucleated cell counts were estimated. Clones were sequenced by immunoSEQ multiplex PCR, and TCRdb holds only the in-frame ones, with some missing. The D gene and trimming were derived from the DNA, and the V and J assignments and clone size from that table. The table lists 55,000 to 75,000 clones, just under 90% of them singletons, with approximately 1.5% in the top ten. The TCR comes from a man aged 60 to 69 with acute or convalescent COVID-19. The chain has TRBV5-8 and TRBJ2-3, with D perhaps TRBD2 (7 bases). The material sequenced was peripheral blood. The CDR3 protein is CASSWRGLGTDTQYF. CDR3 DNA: TGTGCCAGCAGCTGGCGGGGGCTTGGCACAGATACGCAGTATTTT.